This T cell receptor (beta chain) was identified in a study of early T cells in non-severe SARS-CoV-2 infection. TCRdb re-derived calls from the 5' RACE reads in MiXCR, one entry per CDR3 protein. In the table there are roughly 63,000 distinct CDR3 sequences, around 11% of which are singletons. Sample: whole blood, taken at baseline. This TCR was recovered from an adult who was a healthcare worker with PCR-confirmed SARS-CoV-2 infection or an uninfected control (not recorded which). The donor label of this sample is uncertain.

The CDR3 region is CASSPNNNEQFF. CDR3 coding DNA: TGTGCCAGCAGCCCGAACAACAATGAGCAGTTCTTC. V and J are TRBV11-2 and TRBJ2-1; D is uncertain. CDR1 SGHAT and CDR2 FQNNGV come from the germline V gene. Trimming left V 5 bases short and J 5 bases short, with 7 bases between. CDR3 length: 12 amino acids.